A selection of T cell receptor beta chains follows, all from one sample in a study of blood T cell repertoires in COVID-19. Sequencing used immunoSEQ multiplex PCR; TCRdb keeps in-frame clones, though not all of them. In the table there are about 140,000 clones, 87% of which are singletons. Sequenced input: PBMCs or T cells enriched from blood (not recorded which). The receptor set was obtained from a man in his 60s who had recovered from COVID-19. Both conserved end residues are part of each CDR3. D genes are given only for firm matches.

15,.,TRBV28,TRBJ1-5,CASSLRLQKYQPQHF
13,.,TRBV29-1,TRBJ2-3,CSVDAGSPDTQYF
16,TRBD2,TRBV20-1,TRBJ2-7,CSASSSGREKYYEQYF
12,.,TRBV12-3/TRBV12-4,TRBJ1-1,CASSLAWPEAFF
13,.,TRBV5-6,TRBJ2-3,CASNKRSTDTQYF
15,.,TRBV7-3,TRBJ2-1,CASSQGGTVYNEQFF
12,.,TRBV18,TRBJ1-2,CASSPTEGFISF
16,.,TRBV7-4,TRBJ1-5,CASSARLPRSNQPQHF
16,.,TRBV5-1,TRBJ2-7,CASSLGGTAYGYEQYF
14,TRBD1,TRBV7-9,TRBJ1-6,CASSFSGGLLGLHF
15,.,TRBV15,TRBJ2-2,CATSRDQAFTGELFF
12,.,TRBV24-1,TRBJ2-3,CATIQTTDTQYF
15,.,TRBV18,TRBJ1-1,CASSPSGYQDTEAFF
16,.,TRBV11-3,TRBJ1-1,CASSGTKGRRNTEAFF
12,.,TRBV7-9,TRBJ1-1,CASSFGGSEAFF
13,.,TRBV6-5,TRBJ1-4,CASNYGPNEKLFF
16,.,TRBV7-8,TRBJ1-5,CASSPDTGRSNQPQHF
16,TRBD1,TRBV4-1,TRBJ2-2,CASSLGGQGASGELFF
13,.,TRBV7-6,TRBJ2-7,CASSFKALHEQYF
11,TRBD1,TRBV20-1,TRBJ1-2,CSAQGVGGYTF
16,.,TRBV6-4,TRBJ1-2,CASSDGPETGSYGYTF
13,.,TRBV28,TRBJ1-2,CATVGGPNYGYTF
14,.,TRBV5-4,TRBJ1-2,CASTQGGGRYGYTF
15,TRBD2,TRBV7-8,TRBJ2-5,CASSRGLAGEETQYF
12,.,TRBV5-6,TRBJ1-6,CASSLLNSPLHF
15,.,TRBV4-2,TRBJ2-7,CASSQEGARSYEQYF
14,TRBD1,TRBV7-9,TRBJ2-7,CASSLGQNRYEQYF
15,.,TRBV24-1,TRBJ2-3,CATSDSLDRRDTQYF
15,.,TRBV27,TRBJ2-7,CASSPALRGWVKQYF
12,.,TRBV9,TRBJ1-1,CASSGELAEAFF
14,.,TRBV30,TRBJ1-3,CAVQRPNSGNTIYF
15,TRBD1,TRBV29-1,TRBJ1-5,CSVAETGRTNQPQHF
14,TRBD2,TRBV7-8,TRBJ2-7,CASSLEAGVYEQYF
15,TRBD2,TRBV29-1,TRBJ2-7,CSVDGLAGRSYEQYF
15,TRBD1,TRBV11-2,TRBJ2-1,CASSSTGWAYNEQFF
17,.,TRBV19,TRBJ2-2,CASRRGGIWTNTGELFF
12,.,TRBV19,TRBJ2-2,CASRRNTGELFF
15,TRBD1,TRBV6-6,TRBJ1-6,CASSYPGQVHSPLHF
21,TRBD1,TRBV4-1,TRBJ1-5,CASSQEENGTGGENSNQPQHF
13,TRBD2,TRBV12-3/TRBV12-4,TRBJ2-7,CASKGSGGYEQYF
16,TRBD1,TRBV24-1,TRBJ2-2,CATSDRDRGRAGELFF
16,.,TRBV5-1,TRBJ2-6,CASSSGVISGANVLTF
14,TRBD1,TRBV28,TRBJ1-4,CASSVDRALMKLFF
14,TRBD2,TRBV9,TRBJ2-7,CASSVAGGGYEQYF
11,TRBD2,TRBV20-1,TRBJ2-1,CSARFQREEFF
15,.,TRBV6-5,TRBJ1-5,CASSNRPGSNQPQHF
13,.,TRBV9,TRBJ2-7,CASSGGLTYEQYF
15,TRBD2,TRBV28,TRBJ2-5,CASSPAQPGGQTQYF
16,TRBD2,TRBV5-6,TRBJ2-3,CASSFGLAGLTDTQYF
13,.,TRBV2,TRBJ2-1,CASKVELSNEQFF
16,TRBD2,TRBV5-5,TRBJ2-3,CASSLLPLGGADTQYF
14,.,TRBV28,TRBJ2-7,CASSVYSGSYEQYF
16,TRBD1,TRBV10-3,TRBJ1-1,CAIRYGTGSRNTEAFF
16,TRBD1,TRBV9,TRBJ2-2,CASSVRDRDTTGELFF